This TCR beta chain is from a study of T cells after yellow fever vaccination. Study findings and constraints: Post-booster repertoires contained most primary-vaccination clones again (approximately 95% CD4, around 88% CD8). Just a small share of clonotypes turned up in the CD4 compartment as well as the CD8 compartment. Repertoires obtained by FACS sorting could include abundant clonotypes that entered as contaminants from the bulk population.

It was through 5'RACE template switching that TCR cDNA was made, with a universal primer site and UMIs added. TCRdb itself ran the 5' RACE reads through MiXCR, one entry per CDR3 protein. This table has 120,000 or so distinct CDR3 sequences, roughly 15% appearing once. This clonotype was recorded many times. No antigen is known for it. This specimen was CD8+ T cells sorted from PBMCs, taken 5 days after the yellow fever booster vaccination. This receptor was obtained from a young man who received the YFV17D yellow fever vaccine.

The CDR3 DNA reads TGCGCCAGCAGCCAAGAAGGGGACGACTCCTACAATGAGCAGTTCTTC. This encodes CASSQEGDDSYNEQFF. This chain uses TRBV4-3 with TRBJ2-1; D is tentatively TRBD1 or TRBD2 (5 bases each). Germline assignment: CDR1 LGHNA and CDR2 YSLEER. Trimming shortened V by 0 bases and J by 0 bases, and 9 bases separated the two germline ends. The length of the CDR3 is 16 residues.